This T cell receptor (beta chain) is drawn from a study of CD4 T cells in relation to SARS-CoV-2 and coronaviruses. Study context: Patient ages ranged from roughly 21 to 80, median 38. Points from the study as a whole: Monoreactive clones expanded significantly more to SARS-CoV-2 than crossreactive clones did.

As concerns this clone: Its specificity is unknown.

V was clipped by 5 bases and J by 11 bases; unmatched bases: 6. Germline V gives CDR1 DFQATT, CDR2 SNEGSKA (reference sequence). The CDR3 extends over 11 amino acids. Libraries were prepared by immunoSEQ multiplex PCR; TCRdb keeps only in-frame clonotypes and omits some of them. Of approximately 50,000 clones in the sample, 92% were seen once. This receptor was obtained from an adult with COVID-19. The chain combines TRBV20-1 with TRBJ2-7, with 10 positions matching TRBD2. Specimen: naive CD4+ T cells from PBMCs. The subset is: naive CD4+ T cells isolated by negative enrichment. The CDR3 sequence is CSAGGTSVEYF. The CDR3 bases are TGCAGTGCTGGGGGGACTAGCGTTGAGTACTTC.